The 26 T cell receptor beta chains presented below share a single source sample, sequenced in a study of blood T cell repertoires in COVID-19. The table came from immunoSEQ multiplex PCR; TCRdb's copy has only in-frame clones and leaves some out. The repertoire has 75,000 to 90,000 clones, less than 85% of them found once; the top ten carry about an eighth. The sequenced sample was peripheral blood. These receptors all stem from a human donor in a cohort sampled during active COVID-19.

The CDR3 protein is CAANLQGAHTIYF. The CDR3 DNA sequence: TGTGCCGCAAATCTCCAGGGGGCACACACCATATATTTT. This chain uses TRBV5-4 with TRBJ1-3; 8 bases map to TRBD1. V trimming: 10 bases; J trimming: 8 bases; junction bases outside the gene matches: 11. CDR1 SGHNT and CDR2 YYREEE come from the germline V gene (reference sequence). The CDR3 is made up of 13 amino acids.

The V gene is TRBV7-9, the J gene TRBJ2-2; 9 positions agree with TRBD1. V shed 5 bases, J shed 4 bases, and the junction held 5 bases outside the gene matches. The germline CDR1 and CDR2 sequences are SEHNR and FQNEAQ (reference sequence). The CDR3 runs to 15 residues. The CDR3 sequence is CASSRTGVSTGELFF. CDR3 nucleotide sequence: TGTGCCAGCAGCAGGACAGGGGTGAGCACCGGGGAGCTGTTTTTT. The entire variable domain, with the rest obtained from reference TRBV7-9 and TRBJ2-2, is as follows: DTGVSQNPRHKITKRGQNVTFRCDPISEHNRLYWYRQTLGQGPEFLTYFQNEAQLEKSRLLSDRFSAERPKGSFSTLEIQRTEQGDSAMYLCASSRTGVSTGELFFGEGSRLTVL.

The chain combines TRBV11-3 with TRBJ1-1; no clear D. Trimming removed 5 bases at V and 1 base at J, with 8 bases between. The CDR3 has 13 residues. From germline, CDR1 is SGHNT and CDR2 YENEEA. This CDR3 is CASSPRPNTEAFF. The CDR3 bases are TGTGCCAGCAGCCCGCGGCCGAACACTGAAGCTTTCTTT.

J is TRBJ1-6 and V is TRBV25-1, with TRBD1 as a possible D gene (6 bases). Trimming shortened V by 8 bases and J by 8 bases, and 13 bases separated the two germline ends. In germline, CDR1 is MGHDK, CDR2 SYGVNS. The CDR3 has 13 residues. The CDR3 DNA is TGTGCCAGCCTAGGGGGTGGGTATTCACCCCTCCACTTT. As protein: CASLGGGYSPLHF.

This sequence joins TRBV28 and TRBJ2-5; the match to TRBD2 covers 10 bases. The V gene's germline CDR1 is MDHEN and CDR2 SYDVKM. The junction had 8 bases not matched to a gene; V was cut back by 3 bases and J by 4 bases. The CDR3 totals 16 residues. CDR3 sequence reads: CASSFGASGSGETQYF. DNA of the CDR3: TGTGCCAGCAGTTTCGGGGCTAGCGGGAGTGGAGAGACCCAGTACTTC.

V gene TRBV19 combines with J gene TRBJ1-2; 11 bases agree with TRBD1. Unmatched junction bases numbered 5, after V lost 4 bases and J lost 4 bases. CDR3 size: 15 residues. Germline values: CDR1 LNHDA, CDR2 SQIVND (reference sequence). This CDR3 reads CASSTGTGGIYGYTF. The CDR3 DNA reads TGTGCCAGTAGTACAGGGACAGGGGGTATCTATGGCTACACCTTC.

V gene TRBV7-2 combines with J gene TRBJ1-1, with 7 bases fitting TRBD1. Germline CDR1 SGHTA, CDR2 FQGNSA. CDR3 length: 12 amino acids. The ends lost 7 bases at V and 9 bases at J; junction bases unmatched: 8. The CDR3 nucleotides are TGTGCCAGCATACCGACAGGGACCCAAGCTTTCTTT. It specifies CASIPTGTQAFF.

This CDR3 is CASSRGDRGLVGYTF. CDR3 DNA sequence: TGTGCCAGCAGCCGGGGGGACAGGGGGTTAGTGGGCTACACCTTC. The chain has TRBV2 and TRBJ1-2; 11 nucleotides align to TRBD1. Looked up from germline, CDR1 is SNHLY and CDR2 is FYNNEI. V gave up 6 bases and J gave up 8 bases; unmatched junction bases: 11. The CDR3 has 15 amino acids.

This chain uses TRBV7-6 with TRBJ1-2; D unclear. Germline values: CDR1 SGHVS, CDR2 FNYEAQ. V was trimmed by 4 bases and J by 0 bases, leaving 15 bases between them. The CDR3 is 16 residues long. CDR3 coding DNA: TGTGCCAGCAGCTCAGGTTCCGGGAATACTAACTATGGCTACACCTTC. Translated: CASSSGSGNTNYGYTF. Supplemented by reference TRBV7-6 and TRBJ1-2, the full variable domain reads GAGVSQSPRYKVTKRGQDVALRCDPISGHVSLYWYRQALGQGPEFLTYFNYEAQQDKSGLPNDRFSAERPEGSISTLTIQRTEQRDSAMYRCASSSGSGNTNYGYTFGSGTRLTVV.

V is TRBV5-4 and J is TRBJ2-2; a possible D gene is TRBD1 (5 bases). Germline V gives CDR1 SGHNT, CDR2 YYREEE (reference sequence). The CDR3 spans 14 residues. The germline V and J ends were trimmed by 3 bases and 8 bases, with 14 bases remaining between them. The CDR3 nucleotides read TGTGCCAGCAGCTCCCAGGACACGTCGGGGGAGCTGTTTTTT. Translating gives CASSSQDTSGELFF.

The rearrangement uses TRBV5-1 and TRBJ2-2; D remains unclear. The CDR3 contains 14 residues. V lost 0 bases to trimming and J lost 1 base, with 4 bases between them. Germline V gene data show CDR1 as SGHRS and CDR2 as YFSETQ. CDR3 nucleotides: TGCGCCAGCAGCTTGGCTAGGAACACCGGGGAGCTGTTTTTT. The encoded protein is CASSLARNTGELFF.

This clone was seen a single time. This chain links TRBV11-1 with TRBJ2-7, with TRBD2 matching over 7 bases. The CDR3 runs 15 residues. Germline assignment: CDR1 SGHAT and CDR2 FQDESV (reference sequence). Germline trimming cut 3 bases from V and 2 bases from J; bases unmatched to any gene: 7. CDR3 DNA sequence: TGTGCCAGCAGCTTTTCCTGGGAGGGCCCCTACGAGCAGTACTTC. It encodes CASSFSWEGPYEQYF.

The V call is TRBV7-2, the J call TRBJ1-6; D gene unclear. With 1 base removed from V and 0 bases from J, the gap between germline ends came to 7 bases. The CDR3 covers 16 residues. Germline V CDR1 and CDR2: SGHTA, FQGNSA. CDR3 coding DNA: TGTGCCAGCAGCTTAGTCGCAGGCTCCTATAATTCACCCCTCCACTTT. Amino acids: CASSLVAGSYNSPLHF.

The V and J genes are TRBV27 and TRBJ2-1; D remains ambiguous. Germline CDR1 MNHEY, CDR2 SMNVEV (reference sequence). This CDR3 spans 16 amino acids. V was cut by 8 bases and J by 7 bases, with 24 bases left in between. The DNA of the CDR3 is TGTGCCAGCGGAGTTGCTTATGCGTCGGAAGTGAATGAGCAGTTCTTC. Translating gives CASGVAYASEVNEQFF.

The CDR3 DNA is TGTGCCAGCATGGCCCGGACTAGCGGGGGGCCTTACAATGAGCAGTTCTTC. This codes for CASMARTSGGPYNEQFF. This chain uses TRBV27 with TRBJ2-1; 14 bases agree with TRBD2. The CDR3 spans 17 residues. Germline CDR1 and CDR2: MNHEY and SMNVEV (reference sequence). The V segment lost 7 bases and the J segment 4 bases; nucleotides outside the gene matches: 9.

The chain recombines TRBV19 with TRBJ2-3; weak D call: TRBD2 (6 bases). Germline-derived CDR1 and CDR2 are LNHDA and SQIVND (reference sequence). CDR3 size: 15 residues. Trimming stripped 3 bases from V and 3 bases from J, with 13 bases between. CDR3 residues: CASSIRLLATDTQYF. As DNA, the CDR3 is TGTGCCAGTAGTATTCGCCTACTAGCAACAGATACGCAGTATTTT.

The chain carries TRBV24-1 and TRBJ2-7, with D perhaps TRBD1 (6 bases). Germline loops: CDR1 KGHDR, CDR2 SFDVKD. The CDR3 has 15 amino acids. V was clipped by 4 bases and J by 2 bases, with 14 bases between them. The CDR3 bases are TGTGCCACCAGTGAATCTGCCGGGACACCCTACGAGCAGTACTTC. It encodes CATSESAGTPYEQYF.

The rearrangement joins TRBV12-3 or TRBV12-4 to TRBJ2-6; D is unclear. This CDR3 is built from 13 residues. Trimming took off 7 bases at V and 1 base at J, with 5 bases between the two ends. The CDR3 reads CASTGSGANVLTF. The DNA of the CDR3 is TGTGCCAGCACAGGTTCTGGGGCCAACGTCCTGACTTTC.

The DNA of the CDR3 is TGTGCCAGTAGTTCCGGCAGGCGAACTGAAGCTTTCTTT. Translated, it gives CASSSGRRTEAFF. This chain uses TRBV19 with TRBJ1-1; D ambiguous. V was clipped by 5 bases and J by 5 bases, with 12 bases between them. There are 13 residues in the CDR3. CDR1 and CDR2 from the germline V gene are LNHDA and SQIVND (reference sequence).

The chain recombines TRBV5-6 with TRBJ2-7; D is undetermined. The ends were cut back, 4 bases at V and 4 bases at J, with 12 bases in the middle. This CDR3 is 13 amino acids long. The germline gives CDR1 SGHDT, CDR2 YYEEEE. In DNA form, the CDR3 reads TGTGCCAGCAGCCCAGGCCCCTTTTACGAGCAGTACTTC. Translated: CASSPGPFYEQYF.

The chain has TRBV27 and TRBJ2-2; possible D gene TRBD1, 6 bases. Deletions cut 8 bases from V and 3 bases from J, with 10 bases between. The CDR3 consists of 13 residues. The germline V gene encodes CDR1 MNHEY and CDR2 SMNVEV (reference sequence). CDR3 in DNA: TGTGCCAGCTCCCACAGGGACACCGGGGAGCTGTTTTTT. Translating gives CASSHRDTGELFF.

V is TRBV7-2 and J is TRBJ1-4; TRBD1 matches 10 bases. J lost 7 bases, V lost 2 bases, and 1 base had no gene match. This CDR3 is 14 amino acids long. The V gene's germline CDR1 is SGHTA and CDR2 FQGNSA. CDR3 DNA: TGTGCCAGCAGCTTACGGACAGGGGGTGAAAAACTGTTTTTT. Encoded protein: CASSLRTGGEKLFF. The complete variable domain, with remaining parts taken from reference TRBV7-2 and TRBJ1-4, reads GAGVSQSPSNKVTEKGKDVELRCDPISGHTALYWYRQSLGQGLEFLIYFQGNSAPDKSGLPSDRFSAERTGGSVSTLTIQRTQQEDSAVYLCASSLRTGGEKLFFGSGTQLSVL.

V usage is TRBV5-1 and J usage is TRBJ2-3, with D possibly matching TRBD2 (5 bases). Germline values: CDR1 SGHRS, CDR2 YFSETQ. The CDR3 loop spans 14 amino acids. V lost 2 bases and J lost 0, with 7 bases in between. In DNA form, the CDR3 reads TGCGCCAGCAGCTTAAGCGGAAGCACAGATACGCAGTATTTT. Protein: CASSLSGSTDTQYF.

V is TRBV18 and J is TRBJ1-4; 10 bases are shared with TRBD1. This CDR3 region has 17 residues. Germline CDR1 and CDR2: KGHSH and LQKENI. After removal of 2 bases from V and 4 bases from J, the junction contained 7 bases not matched to a gene. The CDR3 sequence is CASSPWGTGDINEKLFF. As DNA, the CDR3 is TGTGCCAGCTCACCATGGGGGACAGGGGACATTAATGAAAAACTGTTTTTT.

The chain employs TRBV2 and TRBJ2-7; a weak D match, TRBD2 (5 bases). Trimming took off 6 bases at V and 6 bases at J, with 18 bases between the two ends. CDR3 length: 14 residues. CDR1 and CDR2 (germline): SNHLY, FYNNEI. The CDR3 protein is CASSSRRVAGEQYF. The CDR3 DNA sequence: TGTGCCAGCAGCTCAAGGCGGGTGGCGGGCGAGCAGTACTTC. The full variable domain, with the rest looked up from reference TRBV2 and TRBJ2-7, is EPEVTQTPSHQVTQMGQEVILRCVPISNHLYFYWYRQILGQKVEFLVSFYNNEISEKSEIFDDQFSVERPDGSNFTLKIRSTKLEDSAMYFCASSSRRVAGEQYFGPGTRLTVT.

V and J are TRBV18 and TRBJ1-1, with D possibly TRBD1 on 6 matching bases. Trimming stripped 4 bases from V and 3 bases from J, with 9 bases between. CDR3 length: 13 residues. CDR1 and CDR2 (germline): KGHSH, LQKENI. The CDR3: CASSREGDTEAFF. Here the CDR3 DNA reads TGTGCCAGCTCACGGGAGGGGGACACTGAAGCTTTCTTT.